Below, 23 T cell receptor beta chains from the same sample are listed, as sequenced in a study of beta chain features in type 1 diabetes. The entirety of the isolated RNA underwent reverse transcription, so expressed TCRB transcripts were sequenced. TCRdb keeps only in-frame clones here, not all; method: immunoSEQ multiplex PCR. The sample has roughly 240,000 clones; 68% are singletons. Sequenced input: naive CD4+ T cells from blood. The receptors come from a man aged 25-45 years in good health.

V and J are TRBV14 and TRBJ2-3; 12 nucleotides align to TRBD2. J gave up 6 bases and V 2 bases, and 9 bases lay outside the gene matches. Germline CDR1 is SGHDN and CDR2 is FVKESK. CDR3 length: 17 residues. The CDR3 region is CASSQRLAGGPADTQYF. CDR3 DNA sequence: TGTGCCAGCAGCCAACGCCTAGCGGGAGGGCCGGCTGATACGCAGTATTTT.

The chain couples TRBV28 to TRBJ2-3; 8 bases line up with TRBD2. Germline assignment: CDR1 MDHEN and CDR2 SYDVKM. V trimming: 8 bases; J trimming: 0 bases; junction bases outside the gene matches: 10. This CDR3 has 16 residues. The CDR3 bases are TGTGCCAGCGGACACACTAGCGGCTCTAGCACAGATACGCAGTATTTT. It encodes CASGHTSGSSTDTQYF.

This rearrangement joins TRBV5-6 to TRBJ1-5, with 8 nucleotides matching TRBD1. Germline assignment: CDR1 SGHDT and CDR2 YYEEEE. V lost 3 bases, J lost 6 bases, and 2 bases stayed unmatched. This CDR3 has 13 residues. The CDR3 sequence is CASSWTGTQPQHF. The CDR3 DNA sequence: TGTGCCAGCAGCTGGACAGGGACTCAGCCCCAGCATTTT. The full variable domain, completed using reference TRBV5-6 and TRBJ1-5, is DAGVTQSPTHLIKTRGQQVTLRCSPKSGHDTVSWYQQALGQGPQFIFQYYEEEERQRGNFPDRFSGHQFPNYSSELNVNALLLGDSALYLCASSWTGTQPQHFGDGTRLSIL.

This clone was counted a few times. This chain links TRBV14 with TRBJ2-5; D is unclear. Germline-derived CDR1 and CDR2 are SGHDN and FVKESK. The CDR3 has 11 amino acids. Deletions cut 4 bases from V and 2 bases from J, with 2 bases between. This CDR3 is CASSRQETQYF. In nucleotides, the CDR3 is TGTGCCAGCAGCCGACAAGAGACCCAGTACTTC.

This clone has a handful of counts. The genes are TRBV25-1 and TRBJ2-2, with D unresolved. This CDR3 is 13 amino acids long. Germline CDR1 and CDR2: MGHDK and SYGVNS. With 6 bases removed from V and 1 base from J, the gap between germline ends came to 6 bases. This CDR3 is CASRQENTGELFF. The CDR3 nucleotides are TGTGCCAGCAGGCAAGAGAACACCGGGGAGCTGTTTTTT.

This clone was recorded once. V and J are TRBV19 and TRBJ1-5; no reliable D call. Trimming pared 8 bases from V and 2 bases from J, leaving 16 bases between. This CDR3 is built from 15 residues. Germline loops: CDR1 LNHDA, CDR2 SQIVND (reference sequence). DNA of the CDR3: TGTGCCAGTCATGGTACGGGAATGGGCAATCAGCCCCAGCATTTT. It is translated as CASHGTGMGNQPQHF.

The chain joins TRBV13 to TRBJ2-1; D is possibly TRBD2 (6 bases). Germline V lookup: CDR1 PRHDT, CDR2 FYEKMQ (reference sequence). V gave up 4 bases and J gave up 15 bases, with 19 bases separating them. The CDR3 consists of 13 residues. As DNA, the CDR3 is TGTGCCAGCAGCTGGGGGGAAGAAGGAGTTGGGTTCTTC. Translation: CASSWGEEGVGFF. Variable domain in full (rest from reference TRBV13 and TRBJ2-1): AAGVIQSPRHLIKEKRETATLKCYPIPRHDTVYWYQQGPGQDPQFLISFYEKMQSDKGSIPDRFSAQQFSDYHSELNMSSLELGDSALYFCASSWGEEGVGFFGPGTRLTVL.

On this clone: The identical CDR3 is also encoded by other nucleotide sequences in the sample. CDR3 in DNA: TGCAGCGTCGGAGGATTAGCGGGAGGGAGCTCCTACAATGAGCAGTTCTTC. It is translated as CSVGGLAGGSSYNEQFF. The chain joins TRBV29-1 to TRBJ2-1, with TRBD2 identical over 11 bases. Trimming took 6 bases from V and 0 from J; bases not matched to a gene: 10. The CDR3 loop spans 17 amino acids. Looked up from germline, CDR1 is SQVTM and CDR2 is ANQGSEA.

V is TRBV30 and J is TRBJ2-2, with a possible D match to TRBD1 (5 bases). Germline V gene lookup returns CDR1 GTSNPN and CDR2 SVGIG (reference sequence). The V end was cut by 0 bases, the J end by 7 bases, with 18 bases between. CDR3 length: 16 amino acids. The CDR3 is CAWSVSGATSVGELFF. The DNA of the CDR3 is TGTGCCTGGAGTGTAAGTGGGGCCACCAGCGTCGGGGAGCTGTTTTTT.

The chain employs TRBV6-6 and TRBJ2-5; the match to TRBD1 covers 7 bases. Losses at the gene ends were 7 bases for V and 4 bases for J; bases not matched to a gene: 6. The CDR3 totals 13 residues. Germline CDR1 reads MNHNY; CDR2 reads SVGAGI (reference sequence). The CDR3 DNA reads as TGTGCCAGCACCCCGACAGGGAGAGAGACCCAGTACTTC. Translating gives CASTPTGRETQYF.

V is TRBV30 and J is TRBJ2-3, with D maybe TRBD1 (5 bases). Germline V lookup: CDR1 GTSNPN, CDR2 SVGIG (reference sequence). The length of the CDR3 is 16 residues. Trimming removed 1 base at V and 3 bases at J, with 17 bases between. The CDR3 coding sequence is TGTGCCTGGAGTGCAAACAGGTTACGGAAGACAGATACGCAGTATTTT. It yields the protein CAWSANRLRKTDTQYF.

The rearrangement joins TRBV7-9 to TRBJ2-7, with TRBD2 identical over 10 bases. V lost 5 bases, J lost 2 bases, and 6 bases stayed unmatched. This CDR3 contains 15 residues. In germline, CDR1 is SEHNR, CDR2 FQNEAQ (reference sequence). The chain's CDR3 is CASSPWTSGTYEQYF. The CDR3 region has the DNA TGTGCCAGCAGCCCGTGGACTAGCGGAACCTACGAGCAGTACTTC.

The rearrangement joins TRBV4-3 to TRBJ2-1; TRBD1 matches 8 bases. The germline CDR1 and CDR2 sequences are LGHNA and YSLEER. The CDR3 has 15 amino acids. V trimming: 3 bases; J trimming: 7 bases; junction bases outside the gene matches: 8. CDR3 sequence reads: CASSQARQGWNEQFF. CDR3 sequence (DNA): TGCGCCAGCAGCCAGGCCCGACAGGGGTGGAATGAGCAGTTCTTC.

The chain carries TRBV15 and TRBJ2-3, with D possibly matching TRBD2 (6 bases). CDR1 LNHNV and CDR2 YYDKDF come from the germline V gene (reference sequence). The CDR3 contains 15 residues. Trimming took off 3 bases at V and 3 bases at J, with 13 bases between the two ends. The CDR3 loop is CATSRRGRETDTQYF. DNA for the CDR3: TGTGCCACCAGCAGGCGGGGCAGGGAGACAGATACGCAGTATTTT.

The chain employs TRBV7-9 and TRBJ1-2; a possible D gene is TRBD1 (6 bases). V lost 7 bases to trimming and J lost 1 base, with 13 bases between them. Germline loops: CDR1 SEHNR, CDR2 FQNEAQ (reference sequence). The CDR3 consists of 14 residues. CDR3 in DNA: TGTGCCAGCACCCCCGGGGGCCTTAACTATGGCTACACCTTC. This gives the protein CASTPGGLNYGYTF.

V is TRBV7-9 and J is TRBJ2-3, with 7 bases identical to TRBD1. The V segment lost 5 bases and the J segment 4 bases; nucleotides outside the gene matches: 3. Germline CDR1 and CDR2: SEHNR and FQNEAQ (reference sequence). CDR3 length equals 13 residues. The CDR3 is CASSATGADTQYF. The CDR3 DNA reads as TGTGCCAGCAGCGCTACAGGGGCAGATACGCAGTATTTT.

The chain uses TRBV27 and TRBJ2-7, with TRBD1 matching over 7 bases. CDR3 size: 14 residues. Germline V gives CDR1 MNHEY, CDR2 SMNVEV (reference sequence). Trimming cost V 5 bases and J 3 bases; bases outside gene matches: 7. CDR3 sequence: CASSPDRVGYEQYF. CDR3 nucleotides: TGTGCCAGCAGTCCAGACAGGGTAGGCTACGAGCAGTACTTC.

In the case of this clone: The sample carries other DNA sequences with the same CDR3. The chain uses TRBV29-1 and TRBJ1-1; no definite D call. Per germline, CDR1 SQVTM and CDR2 ANQGSEA. Trimming took 1 base from V and 1 from J, leaving 7 bases between them. CDR3 length equals 13 residues. The CDR3 bases are TGCAGCGTTGAAGGTTTAGGGAACACTGAAGCTTTCTTT. Translating it yields CSVEGLGNTEAFF.

This clone has only a few counts. V is TRBV7-9 and J is TRBJ2-7; 10 bases align to TRBD2. CDR3 size: 17 residues. The germline V gene encodes CDR1 SEHNR and CDR2 FQNEAQ (reference sequence). V trimming: 5 bases; J trimming: 1 base; junction bases outside the gene matches: 11. The CDR3 sequence: CASSPLAGRAGSYEQYF. As DNA, the CDR3 is TGTGCCAGCAGCCCACTAGCGGGAAGGGCGGGTTCCTACGAGCAGTACTTC.

This chain uses TRBV4-1 with TRBJ1-1; D is unresolved. Germline V lookup: CDR1 MGHRA, CDR2 YSYEKL. V lost 4 bases and J 0 bases, leaving 12 bases between the germline ends. CDR3 length equals 15 residues. The CDR3 DNA reads TGCGCCAGCAGCCCGCCGGCGAAGGTGAACACTGAAGCTTTCTTT. Its translation is CASSPPAKVNTEAFF.

This clone came up once. The chain carries TRBV7-9 and TRBJ2-1; a possible D gene is TRBD2 (5 bases). The V and J ends lost 5 bases and 2 bases respectively, with 10 bases between them. The CDR3 length is 14 residues. CDR1 and CDR2 (germline): SEHNR, FQNEAQ (reference sequence). The CDR3 region is CASSPGRAYNEQFF. Here the CDR3 DNA reads TGTGCCAGCAGCCCGGGAAGGGCCTACAATGAGCAGTTCTTC.

Note on this clone: Other nucleotide sequences in the sample specify the same CDR3. The J gene is TRBJ2-3, the V gene TRBV29-1, with D tentatively TRBD2 (6 bases). Trimming took off 4 bases at V and 5 bases at J, with 13 bases between the two ends. From germline, CDR1 is SQVTM and CDR2 ANQGSEA. The CDR3 length is 13 residues. DNA for the CDR3: TGCAGCGTTGGGGGGGTGATCCTAGATACGCAGTATTTT. It translates to CSVGGVILDTQYF.

The V gene is TRBV10-3, the J gene TRBJ1-2, with 7 nucleotides matching TRBD1. The germline V gene has CDR1 ENHRY and CDR2 SYGVKD. The junction had 0 bases not matched to a gene; V was cut back by 3 bases and J by 5 bases. This CDR3 region has 12 residues. CDR3 amino acids: CAISDRGYGYTF. The CDR3 coding sequence is TGTGCCATCAGTGACAGGGGGTATGGCTACACCTTC.